This T cell receptor (beta chain) is from a study of T cells in Graves' hyperthyroidism and ophthalmopathy. Hyperthyroidism had been newly diagnosed in patients aged 18 to 65, and its duration was under 2 months. The authors took PBMCs from 8 to 10 ml fresh peripheral blood. This clonotype was counted between two and nine times. The CDR3 regions of TCR beta were amplified from RNA transcripts. Researchers ran a first-round RT-PCR on the TCR CDR3 using the HTBI primer set. TCRdb re-called the multiplex PCR reads through MiXCR, storing one row per CDR3 protein. This table holds some 720,000 distinct CDR3 sequences, 15% to 20% found once. Sequenced input: blood. This TCR derives from a man between 18 and 29 years old with Graves' hyperthyroidism.

CDR3 amino acids: CASSDKGIGEQFF. CDR3 DNA: TGTGCCAGCAGTGACAAGGGTATTGGTGAGCAGTTCTTC. The gene calls are TRBV2 and TRBJ2-1, with no clear D. Germline V gives CDR1 SNHLY, CDR2 FYNNEI. The CDR3 extends over 13 amino acids. Trimming pared 3 bases from V and 9 bases from J, leaving 12 bases between.